These 28 T cell receptor beta chains were all obtained from the same sample, sequenced in a study of blood T cell repertoires in COVID-19. Repertoires were generated with immunoSEQ multiplex PCR, while TCRdb's copy carries only in-frame clones and drops some. Of over 250,000 clones in the sample, 85% to 90% were seen once. The sample taken for sequencing was PBMCs or T cells enriched from blood (not recorded which). Receptors originate from a middle-aged man who had recovered from COVID-19.

This rearrangement joins TRBV19 to TRBJ1-5, with D tentatively TRBD1 (6 bases). This CDR3 region has 15 residues. V gave up 0 bases and J gave up 5 bases, with 11 bases separating them. Per germline, CDR1 LNHDA and CDR2 SQIVND (reference sequence). The CDR3 region has the DNA TGTGCCAGTAGTATAGAGGGGGCTTTCTATCAGCCCCAGCATTTT. Amino acid sequence: CASSIEGAFYQPQHF.

The chain has TRBV5-6 and TRBJ1-1; TRBD1 is a possible D gene (6 bases). The CDR3 spans 12 residues. The V and J ends lost 3 bases and 10 bases respectively, with 13 bases between them. Germline lookup yields CDR1 SGHDT and CDR2 YYEEEE. CDR3 loop: CASSSGGTTAFF. The CDR3 DNA is TGTGCCAGCAGCTCCGGGGGGACAACAGCTTTCTTT.

This clone has just one count. V is TRBV6-5 and J is TRBJ1-3; 7 positions match TRBD1. This CDR3 has 15 residues. Germline lookup yields CDR1 MNHEY and CDR2 SVGAGI. The junction had 9 bases not matched to a gene; V was cut back by 10 bases and J by 0 bases. The CDR3 spells CATTLDRSSGNTIYF. In DNA form, the CDR3 reads TGTGCCACCACCCTGGACAGGTCCTCTGGAAACACCATATATTTT.

The chain couples TRBV6-5 to TRBJ2-7; D not certain. V was shortened by 6 bases and J by 6 bases, with 18 bases between the two germline ends. This CDR3 contains 14 residues. In germline, CDR1 is MNHEY, CDR2 SVGAGI. The CDR3 reads CASSKRIEASEQYF. In DNA, the CDR3 is TGTGCCAGCAGCAAGAGGATAGAAGCTAGCGAGCAGTACTTC.

Only one count was recorded for this clone. The rearrangement uses TRBV5-8 and TRBJ1-1, with TRBD1 identical over 9 bases. CDR3 size: 18 residues. Germline CDR1 reads SGHTS; CDR2 reads YDEGEE. V gave up 4 bases and J gave up 0 bases; unmatched junction bases: 13. CDR3 region: CASSNSRTGARLNTEAFF. The CDR3 nucleotides are TGTGCCAGCAGCAACTCTCGGACAGGGGCTCGCCTGAACACTGAAGCTTTCTTT. The whole variable domain, filled in from reference TRBV5-8 and TRBJ1-1, reads EAGVTQSPTHLIKTRGQQATLRCSPISGHTSVYWYQQALGLGLQFLLWYDEGEERNRGNFPPRFSGRQFPNYSSELNVNALELEDSALYLCASSNSRTGARLNTEAFFGQGTRLTVV.

The gene calls are TRBV7-6 and TRBJ2-3, with no clear D. The V gene's germline CDR1 is SGHVS and CDR2 FNYEAQ. Trimming took off 2 bases at V and 5 bases at J, with 8 bases between the two ends. This CDR3 is built from 13 residues. CDR3 sequence (DNA): TGTGCCAGCAGCTTATTCCAGAAAGATACGCAGTATTTT. It yields the protein CASSLFQKDTQYF.

The rearrangement joins TRBV2 to TRBJ2-3, with 10 positions matching TRBD1. V gave up 8 bases and J gave up 1 base; unmatched junction bases: 6. CDR1 and CDR2 from the germline V gene are SNHLY and FYNNEI. The CDR3 contains 15 residues. In DNA form, the CDR3 reads TGTGCCAGCGTGGGACAGGGGCTTGGCACAGATACGCAGTATTTT. Translating it yields CASVGQGLGTDTQYF.

The gene calls are TRBV3-1 (or the pseudogene TRBV3-2) and TRBJ1-5; D not resolved. Trimming cost V 1 base and J 7 bases, with 14 bases left between them. The CDR3 covers 15 residues. Germline CDR1 LGHDT, CDR2 YNNKEL (reference sequence). The CDR3 DNA follows: TGTGCCAGCAGCCAAGGGCACCCCACGGGGCAGCCCCAGCATTTT. Translated: CASSQGHPTGQPQHF.

In its sample, this clone was seen a few times. J is TRBJ1-5 and V is TRBV15; 8 bases are shared with TRBD1. Germline lookup yields CDR1 LNHNV and CDR2 YYDKDF (reference sequence). There are 16 residues in the CDR3. Unmatched junction bases numbered 4, after V lost 0 bases and J lost 3 bases. CDR3 bases: TGTGCCACCAGCAGAGATCAGGGGGCCCTCAATCAGCCCCAGCATTTT. Protein product: CATSRDQGALNQPQHF.

The CDR3 loop is CASGDRVKGTDTQYF. CDR3 nucleotides: TGTGCCAGTGGGGACAGGGTAAAAGGCACAGATACGCAGTATTTT. The chain is built from TRBV19 and TRBJ2-3; TRBD1 matches at 9 bases. The CDR3 spans 15 residues. Unmatched junction bases numbered 7, after V lost 8 bases and J lost 1 base. Germline V gene data show CDR1 as LNHDA and CDR2 as SQIVND (reference sequence).

J is TRBJ2-7 and V is TRBV5-1; 8 positions agree with TRBD2. The CDR3 is 16 amino acids. In germline, CDR1 is SGHRS, CDR2 YFSETQ. V shed 3 bases, J shed 5 bases, and the junction held 13 bases outside the gene matches. This chain's CDR3 is CASSYVPGLEVHEQYF. As DNA, the CDR3 is TGCGCCAGCAGCTACGTACCGGGACTAGAGGTCCACGAGCAGTACTTC.

This rearrangement joins TRBV7-9 to TRBJ2-1, with 8 bases lining up with TRBD2. The CDR3 sequence is 18 residues long. V dropped 1 base and J dropped 0; count of bases not matched to a gene: 8. Looked up from germline, CDR1 is SEHNR and CDR2 is FQNEAQ (reference sequence). In DNA form, the CDR3 reads TGTGCCAGCAGCTTAGTTTTTTCGGCGGGGGGCTCCTACAATGAGCAGTTCTTC. It specifies CASSLVFSAGGSYNEQFF.

The chain is built from TRBV5-5 and TRBJ1-4; no reliable D call. Germline assignment: CDR1 SGHKS and CDR2 YYEKEE (reference sequence). V was trimmed by 0 bases and J by 8 bases, leaving 11 bases between them. This CDR3 contains 14 residues. CDR3 protein: CASSLAGLREKLFF. CDR3 in DNA: TGTGCCAGCAGCTTGGCGGGATTAAGGGAAAAACTGTTTTTT.

A single count supports this clone. The chain joins TRBV1 to TRBJ1-6. TRBV1 has pseudogene status. The CDR3 consists of 14 residues. CDR3 residues: CTSSRGTRNSPLHF. Written as DNA, the CDR3 is TGCACCAGCAGCCGAGGAACGAGAAATTCACCCCTCCACTTT.

This chain uses TRBV6-1 with TRBJ2-1; 9 bases agree with TRBD2. The CDR3 has 16 amino acids. The trim removed 2 bases at V and 7 bases at J, leaving 9 bases unmatched. Germline V gives CDR1 MNHNS, CDR2 SASEGT. The CDR3 DNA is TGTGCCAGCAGTGAATATCAAGCGGGGGGTGGGAATGAGCAGTTCTTC. Amino acids: CASSEYQAGGGNEQFF.

The chain has TRBV7-2 and TRBJ1-1; D gene ambiguous. There are 15 residues in the CDR3. Germline CDR1 reads SGHTA; CDR2 reads FQGNSA. The germline V and J ends were trimmed by 5 bases and 1 base, with 14 bases remaining between them. The CDR3 protein is CASSLGPPGNTEAFF. The CDR3 region has the DNA TGTGCCAGCAGCCTAGGCCCCCCGGGGAACACTGAAGCTTTCTTT.

The chain is built from TRBV9 and TRBJ1-6; 9 nucleotides agree with TRBD1. V dropped 4 bases and J dropped 0; count of bases not matched to a gene: 5. Germline V gene sequence: CDR1 SGDLS, CDR2 YYNGEE. This CDR3 has 17 amino acids. The CDR3: CASSSGTGYSYNSPLHF. In DNA form, the CDR3 reads TGTGCCAGCAGCTCCGGGACAGGGTACTCCTATAATTCACCCCTCCACTTT.

The chain uses TRBV28 and TRBJ2-3; D call uncertain. The CDR3 covers 12 residues. The ends were cut back, 6 bases at V and 2 bases at J, with 6 bases in the middle. Per germline, CDR1 MDHEN and CDR2 SYDVKM. As DNA, the CDR3 is TGTGCCAGCAGGGCCCCCACAGATACGCAGTATTTT. Protein: CASRAPTDTQYF.

This chain links TRBV7-3 with TRBJ1-3, with 7 bases that match TRBD1. Germline CDR1 reads SGHTA; CDR2 reads FQGTGA. The CDR3 is 14 residues long. V lost 3 bases and J lost 8; bases outside the gene matches: 7. In nucleotides, the CDR3 is TGTGCCAGCAGCTTGGAGACAGGGAGAGACACCATATATTTT. Translation: CASSLETGRDTIYF.

The V gene is TRBV6-2 or TRBV6-3, the J gene TRBJ2-1, with TRBD2 identical over 7 bases. This CDR3 contains 16 residues. The V segment lost 0 bases and the J segment 5 bases; nucleotides outside the gene matches: 7. Per the germline V gene, CDR1 is MNHEY and CDR2 is SVGEGT. This CDR3 reads CASSYSKGLPNNEQFF. The CDR3 bases are TGTGCCAGCAGTTACTCGAAGGGACTACCGAACAATGAGCAGTTCTTC.

V and J are TRBV10-3 and TRBJ2-1; D not certain. Per the germline V gene, CDR1 is ENHRY and CDR2 is SYGVKD. The CDR3 consists of 13 residues. Deletions cut 2 bases from V and 8 bases from J, with 10 bases between. CDR3 sequence: CAISEASRDEQFF. The CDR3 bases are TGTGCCATCAGTGAGGCGTCCCGGGATGAGCAGTTCTTC.

The V gene is TRBV11-3, the J gene TRBJ2-7; 13 bases match TRBD2. Trimming took 5 bases from V and 1 from J; bases not matched to a gene: 8. Germline V CDR1 and CDR2: SGHNT, YENEEA. The CDR3 has 17 amino acids. The CDR3: CASSARTSGGTSYEQYF. The DNA of the CDR3 is TGTGCCAGCAGCGCCCGGACTAGCGGGGGAACATCCTACGAGCAGTACTTC. The full variable domain, in which reference TRBV11-3 and TRBJ2-7 provide the parts outside the CDR3, is EAGVVQSPRYKIIEKKQPVAFWCNPISGHNTLYWYLQNLGQGPELLIRYENEEAVDDSQLPKDRFSAERLKGVDSTLKIQPAELGDSAVYLCASSARTSGGTSYEQYFGPGTRLTVT.

In its sample, this clone was seen once. This chain joins TRBV27 and TRBJ2-1, with 9 bases that match TRBD1. This CDR3 contains 14 residues. V shed 4 bases, J shed 9 bases, and the junction held 7 bases outside the gene matches. CDR1 and CDR2 (germline): MNHEY, SMNVEV (reference sequence). CDR3 nucleotides: TGTGCCAGCAGTTACCGGGACAGGGCGGTTGAGCAGTTCTTC. Protein sequence: CASSYRDRAVEQFF.

V is TRBV9 and J is TRBJ2-2; TRBD1 aligns across 10 bases. The V segment lost 3 bases and the J segment 6 bases; nucleotides outside the gene matches: 11. Germline V gene data show CDR1 as SGDLS and CDR2 as YYNGEE. The CDR3 spans 17 residues. The CDR3 region has the DNA TGTGCCAGCAGCGCTAAAGACGGGACAGGGGTCCCCGGGGAGCTGTTTTTT. Its translation: CASSAKDGTGVPGELFF.

The V gene is TRBV2, the J gene TRBJ2-7, with 13 bases fitting TRBD2. The CDR3 runs 18 residues. Per the germline V gene, CDR1 is SNHLY and CDR2 is FYNNEI. V was pared by 6 bases and J by 0 bases, with 11 bases of the junction left unmatched. CDR3 region: CASSLGLAGYTSSYEQYF. CDR3 nucleotides: TGTGCCAGCAGCCTGGGACTAGCGGGATACACGAGCTCCTACGAGCAGTACTTC.

V gene TRBV12-2 combines with J gene TRBJ1-2; the table gives TRBD1 as D, unverified against the DNA. TRBV12-2 is a known pseudogene. The CDR3 loop spans 22 amino acids. In DNA, the CDR3 is TGTGCAAGTCGCCAGGACGGGGTTAAGGGGGCGAAACCCAGGTTCGGAAACTATGGCTACACCTTC. Protein sequence: CASRQDGVKGAKPRFGNYGYTF.

This chain uses TRBV10-3 with TRBJ2-2; 8 positions agree with TRBD2. Trimming removed 5 bases from V and 2 bases from J; junction bases left unmatched: 10. This CDR3 has 17 amino acids. Germline V gene lookup returns CDR1 ENHRY and CDR2 SYGVKD. The DNA for the CDR3 is TGTGCCATCAGTAGACCCAGCGGGGGCCTCAACACCGGGGAGCTGTTTTTT. It encodes CAISRPSGGLNTGELFF.

This chain connects TRBV7-2 to TRBJ2-7; a weak D match, TRBD2 (5 bases). Trimming cost V 5 bases and J 3 bases, with 11 bases left between them. The CDR3 consists of 13 residues. Germline CDR1 is SGHTA and CDR2 is FQGNSA. CDR3 sequence: CASSTSRGYEQYF. DNA for the CDR3: TGTGCCAGCAGCACCTCCCGGGGCTACGAGCAGTACTTC. Full variable domain (missing parts from reference TRBV7-2 and TRBJ2-7): GAGVSQSPSNKVTEKGKDVELRCDPISGHTALYWYRQSLGQGLEFLIYFQGNSAPDKSGLPSDRFSAERTGGSVSTLTIQRTQQEDSAVYLCASSTSRGYEQYFGPGTRLTVT.